The subject of this entry is one TCR beta chain. This receptor's antigen is unknown. No base qualities exist here, and no much larger clone lies one base off it. Library creation used the immunoSEQ multiplex PCR assay. TCRdb took this table from immuneACCESS and kept in-frame rearrangements with V and J called. Such tables lack part of the clones; where checked against another copy, unresolved V genes explain under half of the gap, and the rest is unexplained. Present in this sample are more than 70,000 clones, about 89% of which were seen just once. The leading ten clones occupy over 0.75% of the sample. The sample belongs to a study of control samples from healthy donors and cancer patients (dated by TCRdb to the early 2020s). As encoded in the germline V gene, CDR1 is KGHSH while CDR2 is LQKENI. Its CDR3 holds 13 amino acids, cysteine through phenylalanine. Solely the CDR3 DNA is kept, with 39 bases framed from the first base. Relative to germline, V is 1 base shorter and J is 7 bases shorter, with 7 bases between their ends.

Rearrangement joined TRBV18 to TRBJ1-4, with the D gene too uncertain to name. This receptor was taken from a young woman in good health. The sample comprised blood. In nucleotides, the sequence is TGTGCCAGCTCACCACGGGGAGGTGAAAAACTGTTTTTT. Its product reads: CASSPRGGEKLFF.